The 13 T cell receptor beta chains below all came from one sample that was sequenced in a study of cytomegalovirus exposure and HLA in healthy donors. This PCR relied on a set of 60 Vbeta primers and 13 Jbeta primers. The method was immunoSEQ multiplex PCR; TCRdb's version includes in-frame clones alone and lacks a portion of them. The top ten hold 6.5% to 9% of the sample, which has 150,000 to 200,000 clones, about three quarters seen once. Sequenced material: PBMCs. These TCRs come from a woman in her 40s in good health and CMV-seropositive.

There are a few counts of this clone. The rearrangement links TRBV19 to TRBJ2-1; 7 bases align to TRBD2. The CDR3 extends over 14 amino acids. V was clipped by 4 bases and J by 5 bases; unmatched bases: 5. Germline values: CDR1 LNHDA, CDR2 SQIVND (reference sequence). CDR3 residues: CASSTDSGHNEQFF. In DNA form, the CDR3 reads TGTGCCAGTAGTACGGATAGCGGGCACAATGAGCAGTTCTTC.

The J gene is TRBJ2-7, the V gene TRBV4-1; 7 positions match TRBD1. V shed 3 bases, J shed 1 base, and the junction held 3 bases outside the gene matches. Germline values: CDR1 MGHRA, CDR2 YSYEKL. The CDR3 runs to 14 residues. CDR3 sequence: CASSQGTASYEQYF. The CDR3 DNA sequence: TGCGCCAGCAGCCAGGGGACAGCTTCCTACGAGCAGTACTTC.

CDR3 coding DNA: TGTGCCAGCAGCACAGGGAGTTGGGAGCAGTACTTC. It specifies CASSTGSWEQYF. The chain recombines TRBV6-5 with TRBJ2-7; possibly TRBD1 for D (6 bases). Germline lookup yields CDR1 MNHEY and CDR2 SVGAGI. V lost 6 bases to trimming and J lost 7 bases, with 13 bases between them. The CDR3 totals 12 residues.

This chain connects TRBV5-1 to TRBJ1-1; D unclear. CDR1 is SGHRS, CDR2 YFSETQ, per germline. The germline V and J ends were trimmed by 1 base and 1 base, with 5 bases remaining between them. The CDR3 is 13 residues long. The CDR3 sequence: CASSLFGNTEAFF. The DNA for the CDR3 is TGCGCCAGCAGCTTGTTCGGGAACACTGAAGCTTTCTTT. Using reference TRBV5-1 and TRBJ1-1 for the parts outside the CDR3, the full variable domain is KAGVTQTPRYLIKTRGQQVTLSCSPISGHRSVSWYQQTPGQGLQFLFEYFSETQRNKGNFPGRFSGRQFSNSRSEMNVSTLELGDSALYLCASSLFGNTEAFFGQGTRLTVV.

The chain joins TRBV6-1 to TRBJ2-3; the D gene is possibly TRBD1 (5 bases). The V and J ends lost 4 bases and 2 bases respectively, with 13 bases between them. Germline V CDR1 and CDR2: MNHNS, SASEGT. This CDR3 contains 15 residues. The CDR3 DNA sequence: TGTGCCAGCAGTGTGGGGCCGACGGACACAGATACGCAGTATTTT. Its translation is CASSVGPTDTDTQYF.

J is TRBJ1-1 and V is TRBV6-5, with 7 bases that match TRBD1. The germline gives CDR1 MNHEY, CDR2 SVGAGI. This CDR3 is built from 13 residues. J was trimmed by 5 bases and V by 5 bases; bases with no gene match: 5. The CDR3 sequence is CASSRQGRTEAFF. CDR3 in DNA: TGTGCCAGCAGTAGACAGGGTAGGACTGAAGCTTTCTTT.

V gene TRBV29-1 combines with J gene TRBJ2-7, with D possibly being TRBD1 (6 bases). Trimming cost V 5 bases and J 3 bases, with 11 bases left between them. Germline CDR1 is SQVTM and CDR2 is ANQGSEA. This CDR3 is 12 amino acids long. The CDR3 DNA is TGCAGCGTTCTGACAGGTTACTACGAGCAGTACTTC. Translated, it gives CSVLTGYYEQYF.

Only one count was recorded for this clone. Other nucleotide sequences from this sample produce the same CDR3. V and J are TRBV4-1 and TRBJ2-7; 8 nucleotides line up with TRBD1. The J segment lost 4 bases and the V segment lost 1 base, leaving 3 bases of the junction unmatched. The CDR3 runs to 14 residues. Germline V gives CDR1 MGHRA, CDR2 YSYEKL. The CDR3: CASSQGQGMYEQYF. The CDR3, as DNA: TGCGCCAGCAGCCAAGGACAGGGGATGTACGAGCAGTACTTC.

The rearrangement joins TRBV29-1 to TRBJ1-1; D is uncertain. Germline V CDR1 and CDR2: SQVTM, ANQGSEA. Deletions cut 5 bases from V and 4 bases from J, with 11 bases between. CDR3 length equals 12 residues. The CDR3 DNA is TGCAGCGTTTTTTTTTCTAGCACTGAAGCTTTCTTT. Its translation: CSVFFSSTEAFF.

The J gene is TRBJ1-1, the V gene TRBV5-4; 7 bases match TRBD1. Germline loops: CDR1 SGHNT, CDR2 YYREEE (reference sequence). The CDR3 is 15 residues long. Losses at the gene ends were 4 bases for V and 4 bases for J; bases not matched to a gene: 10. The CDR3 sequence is CASSLRTGRVTEAFF. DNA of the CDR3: TGTGCCAGCAGCCTACGGACAGGTCGGGTCACTGAAGCTTTCTTT.

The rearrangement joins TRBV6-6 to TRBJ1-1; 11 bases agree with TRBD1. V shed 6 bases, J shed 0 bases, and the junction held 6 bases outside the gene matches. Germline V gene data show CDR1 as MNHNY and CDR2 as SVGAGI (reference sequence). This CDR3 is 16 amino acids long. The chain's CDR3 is CASRPGQGALNTEAFF. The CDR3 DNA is TGTGCCAGCAGACCTGGACAGGGGGCCTTGAACACTGAAGCTTTCTTT.

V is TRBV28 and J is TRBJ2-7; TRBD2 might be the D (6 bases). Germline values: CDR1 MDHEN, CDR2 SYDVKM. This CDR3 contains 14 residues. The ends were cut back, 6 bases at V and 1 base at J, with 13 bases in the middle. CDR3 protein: CASRRGPLSYEQYF. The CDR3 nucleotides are TGTGCCAGCAGGCGGGGACCGCTGTCCTACGAGCAGTACTTC.

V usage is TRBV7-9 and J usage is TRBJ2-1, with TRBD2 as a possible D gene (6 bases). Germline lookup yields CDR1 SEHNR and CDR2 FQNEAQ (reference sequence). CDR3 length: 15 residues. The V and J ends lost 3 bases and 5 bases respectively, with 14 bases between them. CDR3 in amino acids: CASSFGGRLNNEQFF. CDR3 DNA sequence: TGTGCCAGCAGCTTTGGGGGGAGACTTAACAATGAGCAGTTCTTC.